This T cell receptor beta chain derives from a study of tumour-infiltrating T cells in Burkitt lymphoma. Overall study context: Repertoire clonality predicted overall and progression-free survival.

The protocol was immunoSEQ multiplex PCR, while the TCRdb copy is restricted to in-frame clones and leaves out a portion. The sample lists roughly 15,000 clones, roughly 73% occurring once. Trimming took off 6 bases at V and 2 bases at J, with 7 bases between the two ends. This CDR3 is 12 amino acids long. Germline CDR1 reads MDHEN; CDR2 reads SYDVKM. The sequenced sample was tumor tissue. The V and J genes are TRBV28 and TRBJ1-1; D is uncertain. The clonotype was recovered from a human donor with diffuse large B-cell lymphoma. CDR3 protein: CASSGPNTEAFF. DNA for the CDR3: TGTGCCAGCAGCGGCCCCAACACTGAAGCTTTCTTT.